The subject of this entry is one TCR beta chain. Its antigen is unidentified. This entry is derived from a study of T cell repertoires in cytomegalovirus infection. TCRdb re-analysed the reads in MiXCR, keeping a single row per CDR3 protein. Of under 850,000 distinct CDR3 sequences listed, around a third are singletons. This receptor was obtained from a human donor in good health (CMV status not recorded). Some clones in this sample may be carry-over from other donors' samples. The sequencing used cultured PBMCs, collected from culture after CMV antigen stimulation.

CDR3 sequence: CASRLAGGYNEQFF. For the CDR3, the DNA is TGTGCCAGCAGATTAGCGGGGGGGTACAATGAGCAGTTCTTC. J is TRBJ2-1 and V is TRBV28; 11 nucleotides align to TRBD2. CDR3 size: 14 residues. J lost 4 bases, V lost 6 bases, and 2 bases had no gene match. Germline V gene data show CDR1 as MDHEN and CDR2 as SYDVKM.